This T cell receptor beta chain was found in a study of T cells in Graves' hyperthyroidism and ophthalmopathy. Amplification yielded TCR beta CDR3 regions, with RNA transcripts as the source. HTBI primers drove first-round RT-PCR of the TCR CDR3. TCRdb reanalysed the multiplex PCR reads using MiXCR and keeps one entry per CDR3 protein. This table holds around 300,000 distinct CDR3 sequences, about an eighth found once. This clonotype was counted at least ten times. CDR3 size: 17 residues. Germline V gives CDR1 SNHLY, CDR2 FYNNEI. Deletions cut 2 bases from V and 4 bases from J, with 19 bases between. The chain is built from TRBV2 and TRBJ2-3; TRBD1 or TRBD2 may be the D gene (6 bases each). Sequences were obtained from blood. The TCR originated in a middle-aged woman with Graves' hyperthyroidism. The CDR3 DNA is TGTGCCAGCAGTGAACCGGATAAGGGGGGAGAAGCAGATACGCAGTATTTT. This encodes CASSEPDKGGEADTQYF.